This T cell receptor beta chain emerged from a study of shared T cell receptors in the human thymus. Clones were sequenced by immunoSEQ multiplex PCR, and TCRdb holds only the in-frame ones, with some missing. The data show 500,000 to 850,000 clones, with about 89% seen just once and roughly 0.0089% held by the top ten. The V gene end was trimmed by 4 bases and the J gene end by 4 bases; junction bases not matched to a gene: 7. Germline-derived CDR1 and CDR2 are SGHNT and YYREEE (reference sequence). The CDR3 has 15 amino acids. These data also featured in a second study, about human thymus T cells. This second report adds: Donors consisted of healthy Finnish infants (having corrective surgery for congenital heart defects). Thymus specimens were resections from corrective heart surgery. What appeared biased in thymic and blood repertoires was the usage of V and J genes. Related research described strongly overlapping thymic repertoires in unrelated people.

This TCR came from a boy under two years old with a congenital heart defect. The chain joins TRBV5-4 to TRBJ2-7; 11 bases map to TRBD2. Sequencing was performed on thymocytes. CDR3 sequence: CASSPRLAGPYEQYF. The CDR3 DNA reads TGTGCCAGCAGCCCTAGACTAGCGGGACCTTACGAGCAGTACTTC.